The 15 T cell receptor beta chains reported below all come from one sample, sequenced in a study of blood T cells in healthy people across ages. The use of a sample-barcoded 5' primer and a J-beta primer mix characterized a second PCR of roughly 6 to 11 cycles. From the 5' RACE reads, TCRdb called clonotypes with MiXCR, one entry per CDR3 protein. The table records 1.5 million to 2 million distinct CDR3 sequences, roughly 30% of them present only once. The sample was blood. The receptors here all came from a woman aged 25 to 39 in good health.

This clonotype is a singleton in its sample. The chain employs TRBV5-1 and TRBJ2-5, with D unclear. This CDR3 region has 14 residues. The ends were cut back, 4 bases at V and 5 bases at J, with 15 bases in the middle. Germline loops: CDR1 SGHRS, CDR2 YFSETQ. This CDR3 is CASSPPTSAETQYF. Here the CDR3 DNA reads TGCGCCAGCAGCCCACCGACCAGCGCCGAGACCCAGTACTTC.

This clonotype has only a few counts. This chain uses TRBV5-1 with TRBJ2-7; TRBD2 aligns across 8 bases. With 0 bases clipped from V and 6 bases from J, the junction kept 11 bases outside the gene matches. Germline values: CDR1 SGHRS, CDR2 YFSETQ. The CDR3 extends over 16 amino acids. This CDR3 reads CASSLVAGGLSREQYF. DNA of the CDR3: TGCGCCAGCAGCTTGGTGGCGGGGGGCCTTTCCCGCGAGCAGTACTTC. Complete variable domain (other parts from reference TRBV5-1 and TRBJ2-7): KAGVTQTPRYLIKTRGQQVTLSCSPISGHRSVSWYQQTPGQGLQFLFEYFSETQRNKGNFPGRFSGRQFSNSRSEMNVSTLELGDSALYLCASSLVAGGLSREQYFGPGTRLTVT.

A few counts support this clonotype. The chain employs TRBV6-2 or TRBV6-3 and TRBJ1-1; D not resolved. Trimming removed 8 bases from V and 1 base from J, with 8 bases in between. The CDR3 spans 12 residues. Germline V lookup: CDR1 MNHEY, CDR2 SVGEGT. The CDR3 DNA reads as TGTGCCAGCTGTCGAGGGAACACTGAAGCTTTCTTT. This encodes CASCRGNTEAFF.

The chain is built from TRBV6-1 and TRBJ1-5, with 7 bases aligning to TRBD1. The CDR3 contains 12 residues. Germline V lookup: CDR1 MNHNS, CDR2 SASEGT. The ends lost 7 bases at V and 4 bases at J; junction bases unmatched: 1. CDR3 in DNA: TGTGCCAGCATGACAGGGAATCAGCCCCAGCATTTT. Residues: CASMTGNQPQHF.

This clonotype was counted once. The V gene is TRBV29-1, the J gene TRBJ2-4, with D possibly being TRBD1 (5 bases). TRBJ2-7 matches the DNA end more closely, so the J call is doubtful. Germline V gene lookup returns CDR1 SQVTM and CDR2 ANQGSEA. This CDR3 is 11 amino acids long. In nucleotides, the CDR3 is TGCAGCGCACAGGATACCTACGAGCAGTACTTC. This translates into CSAQDTYEQYF.

J is TRBJ2-3 and V is TRBV9; 9 bases are shared with TRBD2. Germline values: CDR1 SGDLS, CDR2 YYNGEE. This CDR3 contains 17 residues. Trimming at V came to 2 bases and at J to 0 bases, leaving 7 bases not matched to a gene. Written as DNA, the CDR3 is TGTGCCAGCAGCGTCTCCCTAGCGGGGACTAGCACAGATACGCAGTATTTT. Translating gives CASSVSLAGTSTDTQYF.

The chain has TRBV18 and TRBJ1-2; D is unresolved. The CDR3 spans 14 residues. In germline, CDR1 is KGHSH, CDR2 LQKENI. Trimming took off 3 bases at V and 3 bases at J, with 11 bases between the two ends. DNA of the CDR3: TGTGCCAGCTCACCGGGGAGCATCGACTATGGCTACACCTTC. Translating it yields CASSPGSIDYGYTF.

This clonotype was observed a handful of times. The chain is built from TRBV3-1 and TRBJ2-1; 7 nucleotides align to TRBD2. V was pared by 0 bases and J by 7 bases, with 9 bases of the junction left unmatched. The CDR3 runs to 16 residues. Germline-derived CDR1 and CDR2 are LGHDT and YNNKEL (reference sequence). Here the CDR3 DNA reads TGTGCCAGCAGCCAAGATTCCGGGGGACTACAAAATGAGCAGTTCTTC. The encoded protein is CASSQDSGGLQNEQFF.

This clonotype occurred a few times. The CDR3 bases are TGTGCCAGCAGTCCGGGACTAGCGGGACCCAATGAGCAGTTCTTC. Translating gives CASSPGLAGPNEQFF. The V call is TRBV12-3 or TRBV12-4, the J call TRBJ2-1; 13 bases line up with TRBD2. Trimming took 5 bases from V and 6 from J; bases not matched to a gene: 4. The CDR3 runs to 15 residues.

The chain couples TRBV20-1 to TRBJ2-7, with 11 bases aligning to TRBD1. The CDR3 spans 14 residues. Germline V CDR1 and CDR2: DFQATT, SNEGSKA (reference sequence). The ends lost 4 bases at V and 0 bases at J; junction bases unmatched: 2. The CDR3: CSAKGQGVSYEQYF. As DNA, the CDR3 is TGCAGTGCTAAGGGACAGGGGGTCTCCTACGAGCAGTACTTC.

The gene calls are TRBV18 and TRBJ2-2; D is perhaps TRBD2 (6 bases). With 2 bases removed from V and 2 bases from J, the gap between germline ends came to 12 bases. From germline, CDR1 is KGHSH and CDR2 LQKENI. The CDR3 has 16 residues. In DNA form, the CDR3 reads TGTGCCAGCTCACCAATCCGGGAGAAAAACACCGGGGAGCTGTTTTTT. Translating it yields CASSPIREKNTGELFF.

This clonotype was recorded a few times. The chain combines TRBV5-1 with TRBJ2-3; D might be TRBD1 (5 bases). The CDR3 spans 16 residues. Germline values: CDR1 SGHRS, CDR2 YFSETQ. V lost 2 bases and J lost 2, with 15 bases in between. The CDR3 reads CASSLPQGVHTDTQYF. In DNA form, the CDR3 reads TGCGCCAGCAGCTTACCCCAGGGTGTGCACACAGATACGCAGTATTTT.

Comment on this clonotype: One end of the junction fails to match germline, which may point to a read error. This chain joins TRBV5-1 and TRBJ2-1; TRBD2 might be the D (5 bases). CDR1 and CDR2 from the germline V gene are SGHRS and YFSETQ. There are 14 residues in the CDR3. The CDR3: CASSLEDVRGERFF. For the CDR3, the DNA is TGCGCCAGCAGCTTGGAGGACGTGCGTGGGGAGCGGTTCTTC.

In this sample, this clonotype turned up many times. The chain is built from TRBV7-9 and TRBJ2-7, with no clear D. This CDR3 is 12 amino acids long. Trimming left V 5 bases short and J 2 bases short, with 7 bases between. Germline V gene sequence: CDR1 SEHNR, CDR2 FQNEAQ (reference sequence). For the CDR3, the DNA is TGTGCCAGCAGCCCCCCGGCCTACGAGCAGTACTTC. This encodes CASSPPAYEQYF.

The chain is built from TRBV30 and TRBJ2-3; 7 nucleotides align to TRBD2. Germline CDR1 and CDR2: GTSNPN and SVGIG (reference sequence). This CDR3 is 11 amino acids long. CDR3 bases: TGTGTGCGGGAGCAGGGCGATACGCAGTATTTT. Its translation is CVREQGDTQYF.